Each of the 17 T cell receptor beta chains below was sequenced from the same sample in a study of T cell responses to AZD1222 COVID-19 vaccine (dated by TCRdb to the early 2020s). The time point label corresponds to: baseline before first vaccination. The meaning of the sample's treatment or condition label: meningococcal conjugate vaccine given as trial control. The library was made by the immunoSEQ multiplex PCR assay. TCRdb mirrors the immuneACCESS table, restricted to in-frame sequences. Some clones are absent from its copies; in checked studies, under half trace to an unresolved V gene, and the reason for the others is unknown. The sample records around 70,000 clones, around 74% of which are singletons. The top ten hold around 20% of the sample. The input for sequencing was peripheral blood, taken on day 0 of MenACWY control vaccination. The receptor set was obtained from an adult in good health.

The J gene is TRBJ1-3, the V gene TRBV2, with D perhaps matching TRBD1 (5 bases). Germline V gene lookup returns CDR1 SNHLY and CDR2 FYNNEI. Deletions cut 4 bases from V and 2 bases from J, with 9 bases between. The CDR3 consists of 14 residues. The CDR3 loop is CASSGSRAGNTIYF. CDR3 DNA sequence: TGTGCCAGCAGTGGAAGCAGGGCTGGAAACACCATATATTTT. Filled out from reference TRBV2 and TRBJ1-3, the complete variable domain reads EPEVTQTPSHQVTQMGQEVILRCVPISNHLYFYWYRQILGQKVEFLVSFYNNEISEKSEIFDDQFSVERPDGSNFTLKIRSTKLEDSAMYFCASSGSRAGNTIYFGEGSWLTVV.

This clone has only a few counts. This chain connects TRBV2 to TRBJ1-1; no reliable D call. Germline loops: CDR1 SNHLY, CDR2 FYNNEI. The V gene lost 10 bases and the J gene lost 7 bases, with 10 bases spanning the gap. This CDR3 has 10 residues. In nucleotides, the CDR3 is TGTGCCACCTCGGAGGGTGAAGCTTTCTTT. This gives the protein CATSEGEAFF.

The V gene is TRBV7-8, the J gene TRBJ2-5; 9 bases align to TRBD2. V trimming: 1 base; J trimming: 5 bases; junction bases outside the gene matches: 5. This CDR3 region has 15 residues. In germline, CDR1 is SGHVS, CDR2 FQNEAQ. CDR3 DNA sequence: TGTGCCAGCAGCTTAGATGGGACTAGCCTGGAGACCCAGTACTTC. Translation: CASSLDGTSLETQYF.

This clone was seen only once. This chain joins TRBV18 and TRBJ1-2; 9 bases are shared with TRBD1. This CDR3 comprises 14 residues. Per germline, CDR1 KGHSH and CDR2 LQKENI. The V and J ends lost 5 bases and 6 bases, in that order; junction bases with no gene match: 7. The CDR3 DNA reads TGTGCCAGCTCAGCTGGACAGGGGATAGATGGCTACACCTTC. Translation: CASSAGQGIDGYTF.

The chain recombines TRBV29-1 with TRBJ1-4; maybe TRBD1 (5 bases). The CDR3 runs 12 residues. Germline CDR1 reads SQVTM; CDR2 reads ANQGSEA. Trimming shortened V by 4 bases and J by 5 bases, and 8 bases separated the two germline ends. The CDR3 here is CSVGDGNEKLFF. In DNA form, the CDR3 reads TGCAGCGTTGGGGACGGCAATGAAAAACTGTTTTTT.

The V gene is TRBV7-8, the J gene TRBJ2-5, with a possible D match to TRBD2 (5 bases). This CDR3 is 12 amino acids long. CDR1 is SGHVS, CDR2 FQNEAQ, per germline. With 5 bases removed from V and 5 bases from J, the gap between germline ends came to 9 bases. CDR3 DNA sequence: TGTGCCAGCAGCCGTGGGAGCGAGACCCAGTACTTC. Translating gives CASSRGSETQYF.

V and J are TRBV7-2 and TRBJ1-2; 7 bases line up with TRBD1. The ends lost 1 base at V and 8 bases at J; junction bases unmatched: 7. This CDR3 has 14 amino acids. Per germline, CDR1 SGHTA and CDR2 FQGNSA. The CDR3 protein is CASSLGGTDQGYTF. The DNA of the CDR3 is TGTGCCAGCAGCTTAGGGGGGACAGATCAGGGCTACACCTTC. Together with reference TRBV7-2 and TRBJ1-2, the CDR3 gives the full variable domain: GAGVSQSPSNKVTEKGKDVELRCDPISGHTALYWYRQSLGQGLEFLIYFQGNSAPDKSGLPSDRFSAERTGGSVSTLTIQRTQQEDSAVYLCASSLGGTDQGYTFGSGTRLTVV.

This clone was recorded once. This rearrangement joins TRBV6-1 to TRBJ2-1; 12 bases line up with TRBD2. The ends lost 1 base at V and 5 bases at J; junction bases unmatched: 3. The germline gives CDR1 MNHNS, CDR2 SASEGT. The CDR3 consists of 16 residues. The CDR3 region is CASSEVLAGGHNEQFF. In DNA, the CDR3 is TGTGCCAGCAGTGAAGTCCTAGCGGGGGGGCACAATGAGCAGTTCTTC.

The table lists this clone with a count of one. The chain carries TRBV28 and TRBJ1-4, with TRBD1 matching 9 bases. Looked up from germline, CDR1 is MDHEN and CDR2 is SYDVKM. Trimming cost V 6 bases and J 4 bases; bases outside gene matches: 6. This CDR3 contains 15 residues. CDR3 residues: CASRNGDRDNEKLFF. The CDR3 nucleotides read TGTGCCAGCAGAAACGGGGACAGGGATAATGAAAAACTGTTTTTT.

The V gene is TRBV3-1 (or the pseudogene TRBV3-2), the J gene TRBJ1-1; the D is unclear. Per the germline V gene, CDR1 is LGHDT and CDR2 is YNNKEL (reference sequence). The CDR3 runs to 12 residues. The germline V and J ends were trimmed by 6 bases and 2 bases, with 7 bases remaining between them. The CDR3 nucleotides are TGTGCCAGCAGGAACTACAACACTGAAGCTTTCTTT. Translated, it gives CASRNYNTEAFF.

V is TRBV5-4 and J is TRBJ2-6, with 7 bases identical to TRBD1. V gave up 3 bases and J gave up 0 bases; unmatched junction bases: 6. The CDR3 sequence is 17 residues long. Germline CDR1 is SGHNT and CDR2 is YYREEE (reference sequence). CDR3 loop: CASSSYRGASGANVLTF. DNA of the CDR3: TGTGCCAGCAGCTCTTACAGGGGAGCCTCTGGGGCCAACGTCCTGACTTTC.

The chain carries TRBV11-2 and TRBJ2-7; 10 bases are a match to TRBD2. There are 15 residues in the CDR3. With V trimmed by 1 base and J by 2 bases, 2 bases remained unmatched. Germline V gives CDR1 SGHAT, CDR2 FQNNGV. As DNA, the CDR3 is TGTGCCAGCAGCTTAGCTAGCGGGAGCACCTACGAGCAGTACTTC. Translated, it gives CASSLASGSTYEQYF. Full variable domain (remainder filled in from reference TRBV11-2 and TRBJ2-7): EAGVAQSPRYKIIEKRQSVAFWCNPISGHATLYWYQQILGQGPKLLIQFQNNGVVDDSQLPKDRFSAERLKGVDSTLKIQPAKLEDSAVYLCASSLASGSTYEQYFGPGTRLTVT.

V gene TRBV7-8 combines with J gene TRBJ2-7, with no clear D. Germline assignment: CDR1 SGHVS and CDR2 FQNEAQ. Trimming took 1 base from V and 7 from J, leaving 17 bases between them. The CDR3 is 15 residues long. This CDR3 is CASSLGNSPSMEQYF. CDR3 nucleotides: TGTGCCAGCAGCTTAGGAAACAGTCCCTCGATGGAGCAGTACTTC.

The genes are TRBV27 and TRBJ1-5; 8 bases are shared with TRBD1. With 5 bases clipped from V and 2 bases from J, the junction kept 5 bases outside the gene matches. The CDR3 spans 15 residues. Germline loops: CDR1 MNHEY, CDR2 SMNVEV (reference sequence). CDR3: CASSTRTGRNQPQHF. DNA of the CDR3: TGTGCCAGCAGTACTCGGACAGGGCGCAATCAGCCCCAGCATTTT.

The J gene is TRBJ1-5, the V gene TRBV7-3; TRBD1 agrees at 7 bases. Germline trimming cut 0 bases from V and 2 bases from J; bases unmatched to any gene: 22. Germline V CDR1 and CDR2: SGHTA, FQGTGA. This CDR3 is 22 amino acids long. The DNA of the CDR3 is TGTGCCAGCAGCTTAACGGTGGAAGGGGGCCTTAGGAAGGAAGAAGGCAATCAGCCCCAGCATTTT. It codes for CASSLTVEGGLRKEEGNQPQHF. The full variable domain, in which reference TRBV7-3 and TRBJ1-5 provide the parts outside the CDR3, is GAGVSQTPSNKVTEKGKYVELRCDPISGHTALYWYRQSLGQGPEFLIYFQGTGAADDSGLPNDRFFAVRPEGSVSTLKIQRTERGDSAVYLCASSLTVEGGLRKEEGNQPQHFGDGTRLSIL.

The V gene is TRBV28, the J gene TRBJ2-1; D gene unclear. This CDR3 is built from 12 residues. The V end was cut by 1 base, the J end by 9 bases, with 7 bases between. The germline CDR1 and CDR2 sequences are MDHEN and SYDVKM. CDR3 bases: TGTGCCAGCAGTTTATCATATGCTGAGCAGTTCTTC. As protein: CASSLSYAEQFF.

The rearrangement joins TRBV2 to TRBJ1-2; TRBD1 matches at 7 bases. Trimming removed 7 bases from V and 7 bases from J; junction bases left unmatched: 9. Per germline, CDR1 SNHLY and CDR2 FYNNEI. The CDR3 totals 13 residues. CDR3 sequence reads: CASKETGPSGYTF. The CDR3 bases are TGTGCCAGCAAGGAGACAGGGCCTTCTGGCTACACCTTC.